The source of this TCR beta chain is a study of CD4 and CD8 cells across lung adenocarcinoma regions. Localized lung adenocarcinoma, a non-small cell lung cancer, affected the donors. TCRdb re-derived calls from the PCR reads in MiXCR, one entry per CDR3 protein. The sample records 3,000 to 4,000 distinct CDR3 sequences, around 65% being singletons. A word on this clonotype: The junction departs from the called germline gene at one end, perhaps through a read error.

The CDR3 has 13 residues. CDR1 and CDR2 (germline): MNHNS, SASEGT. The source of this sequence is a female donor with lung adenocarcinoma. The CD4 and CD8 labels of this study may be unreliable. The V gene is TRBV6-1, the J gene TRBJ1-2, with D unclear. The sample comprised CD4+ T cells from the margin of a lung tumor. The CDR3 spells CASSEVAVYGYTF. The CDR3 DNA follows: TGTGCCAGCAGTGAAGTGGCAGTATATGGCTACACTTTC.